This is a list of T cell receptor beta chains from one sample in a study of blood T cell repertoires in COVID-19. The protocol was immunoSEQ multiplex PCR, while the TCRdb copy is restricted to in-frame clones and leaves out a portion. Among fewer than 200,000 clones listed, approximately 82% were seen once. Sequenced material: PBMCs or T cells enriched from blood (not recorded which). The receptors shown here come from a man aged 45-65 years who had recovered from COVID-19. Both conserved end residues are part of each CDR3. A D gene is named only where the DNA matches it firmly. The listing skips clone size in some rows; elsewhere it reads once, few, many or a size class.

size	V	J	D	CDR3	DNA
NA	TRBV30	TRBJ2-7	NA	CAWRQGQGGYEQYF	TGTGCCTGGAGGCAGGGGCAGGGGGGATACGAGCAGTACTTC
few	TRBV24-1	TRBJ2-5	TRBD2	CATGAGGFQETQYF	TGTGCCACCGGGGCGGGGGGCTTCCAAGAGACCCAGTACTTC
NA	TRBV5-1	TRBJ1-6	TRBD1	CASSSGTGDRTPLHF	TGCGCCAGCAGCTCAGGGACAGGGGATAGGACACCCCTCCACTTT
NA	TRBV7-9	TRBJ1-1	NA	CASSLMGREAFF	TGTGCCAGCAGCTTAATGGGCCGTGAAGCTTTCTTT
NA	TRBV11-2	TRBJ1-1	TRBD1	CASSHPRDRGLGTEAFF	TGTGCCAGCAGCCACCCCCGGGACAGGGGCTTGGGCACTGAAGCTTTCTTT
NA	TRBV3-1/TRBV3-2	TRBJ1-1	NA	CASSRRGVTEAFF	TGTGCCAGCAGCCGGCGGGGGGTCACTGAAGCTTTCTTT
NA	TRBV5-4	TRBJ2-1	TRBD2	CASSLGGGASYNEQFF	TGTGCCAGCAGCTTGGGCGGGGGGGCGTCCTACAATGAGCAGTTCTTC
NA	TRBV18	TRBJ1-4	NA	CASSPRRGSGEKLFF	TGTGCCAGCTCACCTCGGCGGGGTTCAGGGGAAAAACTGTTTTTT
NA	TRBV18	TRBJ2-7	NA	CASSPDRSSYEQYF	TGTGCCAGCTCACCAGACAGGAGCTCCTACGAGCAGTACTTC
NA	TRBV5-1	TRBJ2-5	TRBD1	CASRTPGQKETQYF	TGCGCCAGCAGAACTCCGGGACAGAAAGAGACCCAGTACTTC
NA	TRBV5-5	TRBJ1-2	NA	CASSLETGTSNYGYTF	TGTGCCAGCAGCTTGGAAACCGGGACTTCTAACTATGGCTACACCTTC
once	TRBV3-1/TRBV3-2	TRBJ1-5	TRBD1	CASSPTGDQPQHF	TGTGCCAGCAGCCCAACAGGGGATCAGCCCCAGCATTTT
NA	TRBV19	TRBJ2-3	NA	CASSMGRSGVDTQYF	TGTGCCAGTAGTATGGGGCGGTCAGGGGTGGATACGCAGTATTTT
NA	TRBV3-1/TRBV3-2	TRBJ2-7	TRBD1	CASSGQTGGVYEQYF	TGTGCCAGCAGCGGCCAAACAGGGGGCGTCTACGAGCAGTACTTC
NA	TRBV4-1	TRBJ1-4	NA	CASSRGNPGTNEKLFF	TGCGCCAGCAGCCGGGGCAATCCGGGAACTAATGAAAAACTGTTTTTT
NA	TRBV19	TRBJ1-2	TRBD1	CASSMSTGEGYTF	TGTGCCAGTAGTATGAGTACAGGGGAAGGCTACACCTTC